A selection of T cell receptor beta chains follows, all from one sample in a study of T cells in Graves' hyperthyroidism and ophthalmopathy. TCRdb used MiXCR to reprocess the multiplex PCR reads, holding one entry per CDR3 protein. This sample carries about 280,000 distinct CDR3 sequences, under 30% of them seen once, and the ten largest clones take roughly 24%. Sequencing input: blood. All receptors come from a man aged 40-55 years with Graves' hyperthyroidism that later progressed to Graves' ophthalmopathy. The CDR3 runs from the conserved cysteine through the conserved F or W. A D gene is named only where the DNA matches it firmly. Clone size is stated in some rows and not others, as once, few, many or a class when expanded.

v_call: TRBV24-1
j_call: TRBJ1-2
d_call: NA
clone_size: many
cdr3_length: 12
cdr3_aa: CATSDNRVGYTF
cdr3_nt: TGTGCCACCAGTGATAACAGGGTCGGCTACACCTTC

v_call: TRBV7-9
j_call: TRBJ2-5
d_call: NA
clone_size: many
cdr3_length: 14
cdr3_aa: CASSPVWGSETQYF
cdr3_nt: TGTGCCAGCAGCCCAGTGTGGGGATCCGAGACCCAGTACTTC

v_call: TRBV12-3/TRBV12-4
j_call: TRBJ1-2
d_call: NA
clone_size: NA
cdr3_length: 12
cdr3_aa: CATSTQGYGYTF
cdr3_nt: TGTGCCACCTCTACGCAGGGCTATGGCTACACCTTC

v_call: TRBV19
j_call: TRBJ1-6
d_call: NA
clone_size: many
cdr3_length: 14
cdr3_aa: CASSIRQNNSPLHF
cdr3_nt: TGTGCCAGTAGTATTCGGCAGAATAATTCACCCCTCCACTTT

v_call: TRBV7-2
j_call: TRBJ1-6
d_call: TRBD1
clone_size: few
cdr3_length: 14
cdr3_aa: CASSFRTGGSPLHF
cdr3_nt: TGTGCCAGCAGCTTTAGGACAGGGGGTTCACCCCTCCACTTT

v_call: TRBV19
j_call: TRBJ1-1
d_call: NA
clone_size: many
cdr3_length: 14
cdr3_aa: CASSIVIGFTEAFF
cdr3_nt: TGTGCCAGTAGTATTGTGATAGGGTTCACTGAAGCTTTCTTT

v_call: TRBV6-5
j_call: TRBJ1-2
d_call: NA
clone_size: many
cdr3_length: 14
cdr3_aa: CASSTTDESYGYTF
cdr3_nt: TGTGCCAGCAGTACCACGGATGAGAGCTATGGCTACACCTTC

v_call: TRBV5-1
j_call: TRBJ1-2
d_call: NA
clone_size: NA
cdr3_length: 14
cdr3_aa: CASSLAFQGGGYTF
cdr3_nt: TGCGCCAGCAGCTTGGCCTTCCAGGGTGGCGGCTACACCTTC

v_call: TRBV7-9
j_call: TRBJ1-1
d_call: TRBD1
clone_size: many
cdr3_length: 14
cdr3_aa: CASSPLTGETEAFF
cdr3_nt: TGTGCCAGCAGCCCACTGACAGGGGAAACTGAAGCTTTCTTT

v_call: TRBV6-2/TRBV6-3
j_call: TRBJ1-6
d_call: TRBD1
clone_size: many
cdr3_length: 14
cdr3_aa: CASTRDRINSPLHF
cdr3_nt: TGTGCCAGCACCCGGGACAGAATTAATTCACCCCTCCACTTT

v_call: TRBV20-1
j_call: TRBJ1-1
d_call: NA
clone_size: many
cdr3_length: 16
cdr3_aa: CSARAEHVGTQRLAFF
cdr3_nt: TGCAGTGCTAGGGCAGAACACGTCGGGACACAACGTTTAGCTTTCTTT

v_call: TRBV7-8
j_call: TRBJ1-1
d_call: NA
clone_size: many
cdr3_length: 17
cdr3_aa: CASSLGRLPWVNTEAFF
cdr3_nt: TGTGCCAGCAGCTTAGGCCGACTCCCTTGGGTGAACACTGAAGCTTTCTTT

v_call: TRBV5-1
j_call: TRBJ2-5
d_call: NA
clone_size: many
cdr3_length: 13
cdr3_aa: CASSFYLGETQYF
cdr3_nt: TGCGCCAGCAGCTTTTACTTAGGCGAGACCCAGTACTTC

v_call: TRBV6-1
j_call: TRBJ1-1
d_call: NA
clone_size: NA
cdr3_length: 14
cdr3_aa: CASRPSTRRTEAFF
cdr3_nt: TGTGCCAGCAGACCCTCGACAAGGCGCACTGAAGCTTTCTTT

v_call: TRBV7-3
j_call: TRBJ2-5
d_call: NA
clone_size: many
cdr3_length: 13
cdr3_aa: CASSSILEEAQYF
cdr3_nt: TGTGCCAGCAGCTCGATCTTGGAGGAGGCCCAGTACTTC

v_call: TRBV28
j_call: TRBJ2-2
d_call: TRBD1
clone_size: many
cdr3_length: 17
cdr3_aa: CASSSIIRQGGTGELFF
cdr3_nt: TGTGCCAGCAGTTCAATAATTAGACAGGGTGGGACCGGGGAGCTGTTTTTT

v_call: TRBV11-2
j_call: TRBJ2-5
d_call: TRBD2
clone_size: few
cdr3_length: 17
cdr3_aa: CASSFGTSGSGGETQYF
cdr3_nt: TGTGCCAGCAGCTTCGGGACTAGCGGGAGTGGGGGGGAGACCCAGTACTTC

v_call: TRBV5-4
j_call: TRBJ1-2
d_call: TRBD1
clone_size: many
cdr3_length: 14
cdr3_aa: CASSPGTGVYGYTF
cdr3_nt: TGTGCCAGCAGCCCCGGGACAGGGGTTTATGGCTACACCTTC

v_call: TRBV7-8
j_call: TRBJ1-1
d_call: NA
clone_size: many
cdr3_length: 12
cdr3_aa: CASSFTGLGAFF
cdr3_nt: TGTGCCAGCAGCTTCACAGGGTTAGGGGCTTTCTTT

v_call: TRBV24-1
j_call: TRBJ1-5
d_call: NA
clone_size: many
cdr3_length: 14
cdr3_aa: CATSEALSNQPQHF
cdr3_nt: TGTGCCACCAGTGAGGCCCTTAGCAATCAGCCCCAGCATTTT

v_call: TRBV6-1
j_call: TRBJ1-2
d_call: NA
clone_size: NA
cdr3_length: 13
cdr3_aa: CASSPTGHYGYTF
cdr3_nt: TGTGCCAGCAGTCCGACAGGACACTATGGCTACACCTTC

v_call: TRBV6-5
j_call: TRBJ1-3
d_call: NA
clone_size: NA
cdr3_length: 15
cdr3_aa: CASSYSSGSGNTIYF
cdr3_nt: TGTGCCAGCAGTTACTCATCGGGATCCGGAAACACCATATATTTT

v_call: TRBV30
j_call: TRBJ2-3
d_call: TRBD2
clone_size: few
cdr3_length: 14
cdr3_aa: CAWGEAGATDTQYF
cdr3_nt: TGTGCCTGGGGGGAAGCGGGAGCCACAGATACGCAGTATTTT

v_call: TRBV6-1
j_call: TRBJ1-2
d_call: NA
clone_size: NA
cdr3_length: 15
cdr3_aa: CASRDLTGINYGYTF
cdr3_nt: TGTGCCAGCAGGGATCTTACGGGAATTAACTATGGCTACACCTTC

v_call: TRBV7-6
j_call: TRBJ2-7
d_call: NA
clone_size: many
cdr3_length: 13
cdr3_aa: CASSLGGTGEQYF
cdr3_nt: TGTGCCAGCAGCTTAGGGGGTACCGGCGAGCAGTACTTC

v_call: TRBV6-5
j_call: TRBJ1-3
d_call: NA
clone_size: many
cdr3_length: 13
cdr3_aa: CASSNYQGNTIYF
cdr3_nt: TGTGCCAGCAGTAACTATCAGGGAAACACCATATATTTT

v_call: TRBV6-2/TRBV6-3
j_call: TRBJ2-3
d_call: NA
clone_size: many
cdr3_length: 11
cdr3_aa: CASSYPDTQYF
cdr3_nt: TGTGCCAGCAGTTACCCCGATACGCAGTATTTT

v_call: TRBV10-3
j_call: TRBJ2-7
d_call: NA
clone_size: many
cdr3_length: 15
cdr3_aa: CAISQTVGVNYEQYF
cdr3_nt: TGTGCCATCAGCCAAACGGTGGGGGTGAACTACGAGCAGTACTTC

v_call: TRBV20-1
j_call: TRBJ1-2
d_call: TRBD1
clone_size: NA
cdr3_length: 14
cdr3_aa: CSASAQGAQDGYTF
cdr3_nt: TGCAGTGCTAGTGCACAGGGGGCGCAGGATGGCTACACCTTC

v_call: TRBV2
j_call: TRBJ2-3
d_call: NA
clone_size: many
cdr3_length: 14
cdr3_aa: CASSEERLSDTQYF
cdr3_nt: TGTGCCAGCAGTGAAGAGAGGCTTTCAGATACGCAGTATTTT

v_call: TRBV19
j_call: TRBJ2-7
d_call: NA
clone_size: many
cdr3_length: 14
cdr3_aa: CASSQGRLGYEQYF
cdr3_nt: TGTGCCAGTAGCCAGGGACGTTTAGGCTACGAGCAGTACTTC

v_call: TRBV7-4
j_call: TRBJ1-1
d_call: TRBD1
clone_size: many
cdr3_length: 14
cdr3_aa: CASRRDRGRAEAFF
cdr3_nt: TGTGCCAGCAGGAGGGACAGGGGGAGAGCTGAAGCTTTCTTT

v_call: TRBV24-1
j_call: TRBJ2-7
d_call: TRBD1
clone_size: NA
cdr3_length: 16
cdr3_aa: CATSDSGTGLSYEQYF
cdr3_nt: TGTGCCACCAGTGATTCGGGGACAGGACTCTCCTACGAGCAGTACTTC

v_call: TRBV28
j_call: TRBJ2-7
d_call: NA
clone_size: NA
cdr3_length: 19
cdr3_aa: CASSLLQYTTGGGYYEQYF
cdr3_nt: TGTGCCAGCAGTTTACTTCAGTACACGACAGGTGGTGGATATTACGAGCAGTACTTC

v_call: TRBV11-2
j_call: TRBJ2-7
d_call: NA
clone_size: NA
cdr3_length: 15
cdr3_aa: CASSLDSSMLYEQYF
cdr3_nt: TGTGCCAGCAGCTTGGACTCCTCTATGCTATACGAGCAGTACTTC

v_call: TRBV12-3/TRBV12-4
j_call: TRBJ2-2
d_call: NA
clone_size: many
cdr3_length: 12
cdr3_aa: CASNLRGGELFF
cdr3_nt: TGTGCCAGCAATCTCAGGGGTGGGGAGCTGTTTTTT

v_call: TRBV5-5
j_call: TRBJ1-2
d_call: NA
clone_size: many
cdr3_length: 12
cdr3_aa: CASSRDGHGYTF
cdr3_nt: TGTGCCAGCAGTAGGGACGGGCATGGCTACACCTTC

v_call: TRBV30
j_call: TRBJ1-3
d_call: NA
clone_size: many
cdr3_length: 13
cdr3_aa: CAWSVFRGNTIYF
cdr3_nt: TGTGCCTGGAGTGTATTTAGAGGAAACACCATATATTTT

v_call: TRBV6-5
j_call: TRBJ2-5
d_call: NA
clone_size: many
cdr3_length: 14
cdr3_aa: CASSYAPGRETQYF
cdr3_nt: TGTGCCAGCAGTTACGCCCCGGGAAGAGAGACCCAGTACTTC

v_call: TRBV19
j_call: TRBJ1-2
d_call: NA
clone_size: NA
cdr3_length: 12
cdr3_aa: CASSILNYGYTF
cdr3_nt: TGTGCCAGTAGTATCCTCAACTATGGCTACACCTTC

v_call: TRBV9
j_call: TRBJ2-1
d_call: TRBD2
clone_size: many
cdr3_length: 17
cdr3_aa: CASSVALGLAGPNEQFF
cdr3_nt: TGTGCCAGCAGCGTAGCTCTAGGGCTAGCGGGGCCCAATGAGCAGTTCTTC